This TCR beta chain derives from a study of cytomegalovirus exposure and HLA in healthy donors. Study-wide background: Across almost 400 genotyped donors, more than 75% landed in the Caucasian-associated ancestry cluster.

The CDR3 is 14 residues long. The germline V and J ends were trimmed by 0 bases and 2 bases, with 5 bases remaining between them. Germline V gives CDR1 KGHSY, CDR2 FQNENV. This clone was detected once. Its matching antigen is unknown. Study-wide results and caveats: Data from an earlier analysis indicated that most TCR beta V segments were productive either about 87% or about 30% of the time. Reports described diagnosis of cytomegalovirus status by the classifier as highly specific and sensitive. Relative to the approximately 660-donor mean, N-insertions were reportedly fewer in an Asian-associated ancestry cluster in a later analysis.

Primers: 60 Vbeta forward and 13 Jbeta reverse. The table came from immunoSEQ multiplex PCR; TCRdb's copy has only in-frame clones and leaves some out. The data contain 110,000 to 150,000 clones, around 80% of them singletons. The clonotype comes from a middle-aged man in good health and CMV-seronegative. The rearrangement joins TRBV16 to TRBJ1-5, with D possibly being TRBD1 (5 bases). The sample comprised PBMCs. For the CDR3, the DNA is TGTGCCAGCAGCCAATCAGGGGGCAATCAGCCCCAGCATTTT. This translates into CASSQSGGNQPQHF.